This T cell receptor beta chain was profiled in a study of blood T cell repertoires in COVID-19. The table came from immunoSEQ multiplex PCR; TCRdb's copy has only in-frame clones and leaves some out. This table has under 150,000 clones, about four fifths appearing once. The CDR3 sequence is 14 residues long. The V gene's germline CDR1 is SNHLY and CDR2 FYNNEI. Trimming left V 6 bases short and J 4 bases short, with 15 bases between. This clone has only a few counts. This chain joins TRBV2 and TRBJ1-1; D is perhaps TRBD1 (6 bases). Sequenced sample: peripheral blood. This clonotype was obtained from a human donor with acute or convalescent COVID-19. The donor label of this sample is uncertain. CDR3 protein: CASSLSGGATEAFF. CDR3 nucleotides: TGTGCCAGCAGCCTTTCGGGGGGGGCCACTGAAGCTTTCTTT.